The 8 T cell receptor beta chains given below trace back to one sample, sequenced in a study of blood T cells in healthy people across ages. The authors ran a second PCR of about 6 to 11 cycles using a sample-barcoded 5' primer and a J-beta primer mix. TCRdb called the 5' RACE reads again in MiXCR, with one record for every CDR3 protein. The sample shows 1.8 million or so distinct CDR3 sequences, about two fifths of them seen only once. Material: blood. The receptors derive from a human donor in good health.

This clonotype came up a few times. This chain joins TRBV5-1 and TRBJ2-3, with D hard to call. This CDR3 has 14 residues. Germline V gives CDR1 SGHRS, CDR2 YFSETQ. V shed 8 bases and J shed 5 bases, with 18 bases lying between them. CDR3 in amino acids: CASSAPFGIDTQYF. Here the CDR3 DNA reads TGCGCCAGTTCCGCGCCCTTTGGGATAGATACGCAGTATTTT.

This clonotype came up a few times. This chain links TRBV28 with TRBJ2-3; D assignment may be TRBD1 or TRBD2 (6 bases each). Germline values: CDR1 MDHEN, CDR2 SYDVKM. The V and J ends lost 6 bases and 4 bases respectively, with 23 bases between them. The CDR3 extends over 17 amino acids. CDR3 DNA: TGTGCCAGCAGCTCCCCAACCACAGGGAGGTGGGCAGATACGCAGTATTTT. This codes for CASSSPTTGRWADTQYF. The variable domain in full, with the rest retrieved from reference TRBV28 and TRBJ2-3, is DVKVTQSSRYLVKRTGEKVFLECVQDMDHENMFWYRQDPGLGLRLIYFSYDVKMKEKGDIPEGYSVSREKKERFSLILESASTNQTSMYLCASSSPTTGRWADTQYFGPGTRLTVL.

V and J are TRBV7-9 and TRBJ2-1; D not certain. Germline CDR1 reads SEHNR; CDR2 reads FQNEAQ (reference sequence). V was pared by 1 base and J by 7 bases, with 14 bases between. The CDR3 spans 15 residues. The CDR3 nucleotides read TGTGCCAGCAGCTTAGGAAGTTTCCTCGGGAATGAGCAGTTCTTC. Protein: CASSLGSFLGNEQFF.

This clonotype appeared a few times. This chain links TRBV5-1 with TRBJ2-7; 11 bases are shared with TRBD2. Germline V gives CDR1 SGHRS, CDR2 YFSETQ. This CDR3 is built from 16 residues. Losses at the gene ends were 5 bases for V and 0 bases for J; bases not matched to a gene: 7. CDR3 DNA sequence: TGCGCCAGCAGAGTTGGGGGGACTAGCGGCTCCTACGAGCAGTACTTC. This translates into CASRVGGTSGSYEQYF.

The chain joins TRBV29-1 to TRBJ2-7; possible D gene TRBD1, 6 bases. Germline V lookup: CDR1 SQVTM, CDR2 ANQGSEA. The length of the CDR3 is 12 residues. V shed 4 bases and J shed 3 bases, with 10 bases lying between them. Here the CDR3 DNA reads TGCAGCGTTGGGACAGACCACTACGAGCAGTACTTC. Translating it yields CSVGTDHYEQYF.

This clonotype was detected only a few times. This chain connects TRBV7-2 to TRBJ1-1; no clear D gene. Trimming removed 3 bases at V and 4 bases at J, with 9 bases between. The germline CDR1 and CDR2 sequences are SGHTA and FQGNSA. CDR3 length equals 13 residues. CDR3: CASSFGFLTEAFF. CDR3 sequence (DNA): TGTGCCAGCAGCTTCGGATTTCTCACTGAAGCTTTCTTT. Drawing the rest from reference TRBV7-2 and TRBJ1-1, the complete variable domain is GAGVSQSPSNKVTEKGKDVELRCDPISGHTALYWYRQSLGQGLEFLIYFQGNSAPDKSGLPSDRFSAERTGGSVSTLTIQRTQQEDSAVYLCASSFGFLTEAFFGQGTRLTVV.

The chain has TRBV4-1 and TRBJ2-3; 7 bases are shared with TRBD2. Germline trimming cut 3 bases from V and 7 bases from J; bases unmatched to any gene: 16. The CDR3 totals 17 residues. Per the germline V gene, CDR1 is MGHRA and CDR2 is YSYEKL. The CDR3 DNA follows: TGCGCCAGCAGCCATCCCCCGGGGGGACGCCCCCCGTATACGCAGTATTTT. Translating gives CASSHPPGGRPPYTQYF.

This clonotype has only one observation. An end of the junction does not agree with germline; a read error may underlie this. V and J are TRBV20-1 and TRBJ1-5, with D possibly being TRBD1 (6 bases). The CDR3 spans 13 residues. Germline CDR1 and CDR2: DFQATT and SNEGSKA (reference sequence). CDR3 sequence: CGADGGGNQPQHF. The CDR3 region has the DNA TGCGGTGCCGACGGAGGGGGGAATCAGCCCCAGCATTTT.